This TCR beta chain stems from a study of shared clonotypes between healthy human individuals. Study outcomes and limitations: In the sorted subsets, rarefaction showed sequencing was incomplete despite large depth. A reduction in generation probabilities was seen for non-shared clonotypes relative to those shared by all four donors. In general, naive subsets displayed greater estimated richness than memory subsets did.

Study processing details: ImmunoSEQ supplied junction-only sequences lacking quality scores, so filtering was different. Assay used: immunoSEQ multiplex PCR; TCRdb lists only in-frame clones, some missing. The DNA was the basis for D and trimming; V, J and clone size are from that table. This table has roughly 2 million clones, approximately 94% appearing once. This clone was found once. Its antigen is not identified. This CDR3 has 12 amino acids. The germline V and J ends were trimmed by 2 bases and 6 bases, with 6 bases remaining between them. Germline values: CDR1 PRHDT, CDR2 FYEKMQ (reference sequence).

The sample taken for sequencing was naive CD4+ T cells sorted from blood. The subset is: CD45RA+ positively selected. The chain uses TRBV13 and TRBJ2-3, with unresolved D. This TCR derives from a man aged 18 to 35 in good health. The CDR3 loop reads CASSLLWDTQYF. Here the CDR3 DNA reads TGTGCCAGCAGCTTACTTTGGGATACGCAGTATTTT.